Below are 23 T cell receptor beta chains sequenced from a single sample in a study of cytomegalovirus exposure and HLA in healthy donors. Primers included in the PCR were 60 Vbeta and 13 Jbeta primers. Profiled with immunoSEQ multiplex PCR; TCRdb holds only in-frame clones, not every one. This sample yields some 700 clones, of which about half are seen a single time; about 26% belongs to the top ten. The sample consisted of PBMCs. The receptors originated from a man in his forties in good health and CMV-seronegative.

The chain has TRBV27 and TRBJ2-2; unclear D gene. The germline gives CDR1 MNHEY, CDR2 SMNVEV (reference sequence). There are 12 residues in the CDR3. With 6 bases removed from V and 6 bases from J, the gap between germline ends came to 8 bases. In DNA, the CDR3 is TGTGCCAGCAGACCTGAGGCCGGGGAGCTGTTTTTT. This gives the protein CASRPEAGELFF.

The table lists this clone with a count of one. The genes are TRBV7-3 and TRBJ1-2, with TRBD1 identical over 7 bases. Germline values: CDR1 SGHTA, CDR2 FQGTGA. Trimming at V came to 5 bases and at J to 8 bases, leaving 5 bases not matched to a gene. The CDR3 totals 12 residues. CDR3: CASSPDRDGYTF. The CDR3 DNA reads as TGTGCCAGCAGCCCCGACAGGGACGGCTACACCTTC.

The chain combines TRBV7-9 with TRBJ2-1, with 9 bases matching TRBD2. Trimming took 5 bases from V and 4 from J; bases not matched to a gene: 15. The CDR3 covers 18 residues. Germline CDR1 is SEHNR and CDR2 is FQNEAQ (reference sequence). DNA of the CDR3: TGTGCCAGCAGCCTTAGTACTAGCGGGTTTTCGATTTACAATGAGCAGTTCTTC. This codes for CASSLSTSGFSIYNEQFF.

This chain uses TRBV10-2 with TRBJ2-3, with TRBD1 identical over 7 bases. The CDR3 has 15 residues. In germline, CDR1 is WSHSY, CDR2 SAAADI. The trim removed 8 bases at V and 0 bases at J, leaving 8 bases unmatched. As DNA, the CDR3 is TGCGCCAGCCATCCTCGGGACAGAAGCACAGATACGCAGTATTTT. It encodes CASHPRDRSTDTQYF.

The V gene is TRBV27, the J gene TRBJ2-2, with TRBD2 as a possible D gene (5 bases). Germline V gene lookup returns CDR1 MNHEY and CDR2 SMNVEV (reference sequence). The CDR3 totals 15 residues. The V and J ends lost 3 bases and 0 bases respectively, with 8 bases between them. CDR3 sequence reads: CASSLIGTNTGELFF. As DNA, the CDR3 is TGTGCCAGCAGTTTGATCGGGACGAACACCGGGGAGCTGTTTTTT.

The V and J genes are TRBV7-2 and TRBJ2-1; a weak D match, TRBD2 (6 bases). The CDR3 length is 14 residues. Germline CDR1 and CDR2: SGHTA and FQGNSA. V lost 3 bases and J lost 11, with 17 bases in between. Here the CDR3 DNA reads TGTGCCAGCAGCTTCCCGGGAGCGTTAAGAAAGCAGTTCTTC. Protein: CASSFPGALRKQFF.

This clone has only a few counts. The gene calls are TRBV5-6 and TRBJ2-5, with TRBD1 as a possible D gene (6 bases). The CDR3 is 14 residues long. V was trimmed by 4 bases and J by 2 bases, leaving 12 bases between them. CDR1 is SGHDT, CDR2 YYEEEE, per germline. The CDR3, as DNA: TGTGCCAGCAGCGATCCGGGACAACAAGAGACCCAGTACTTC. Translation: CASSDPGQQETQYF.

V gene TRBV29-1 combines with J gene TRBJ1-1; TRBD1 is a possible D gene (6 bases). CDR1 SQVTM and CDR2 ANQGSEA come from the germline V gene. With 5 bases removed from V and 4 bases from J, the gap between germline ends came to 17 bases. This CDR3 is 14 amino acids long. CDR3 amino acids: CSVSVTRGGTEAFF. The CDR3 bases are TGCAGCGTTTCAGTGACCCGAGGGGGCACTGAAGCTTTCTTT.

About this clone itself: At one boundary the junction diverges from the germline segment, which might be a read error. V and J are TRBV6-1 and TRBJ2-7, with TRBD2 identical over 7 bases. CDR3 size: 15 residues. Germline assignment: CDR1 MNHNS and CDR2 SASEGT. CDR3 sequence (DNA): TGTGCCAGCAGTGAAAGCTCTAGCGGACGTGGAAGGGCGCACTTC. This codes for CASSESSSGRGRAHF.

This chain connects TRBV30 to TRBJ1-2; no definite D call. The CDR3 is made up of 13 amino acids. V was pared by 0 bases and J by 3 bases, with 8 bases between. The germline V gene has CDR1 GTSNPN and CDR2 SVGIG (reference sequence). The CDR3 loop is CAWSVAAYYGYTF. The CDR3 bases are TGTGCCTGGAGTGTGGCGGCCTACTATGGCTACACCTTC.

This clone occurred a few times. The gene calls are TRBV15 and TRBJ1-4; a weak D match, TRBD1 (6 bases). Germline V gene data show CDR1 as LNHNV and CDR2 as YYDKDF (reference sequence). V dropped 5 bases and J dropped 6 bases, with 16 bases sitting between them. The CDR3 covers 15 residues. CDR3 sequence reads: CATSPRDIVDEKLFF. CDR3 nucleotides: TGTGCCACCAGCCCCCGGGACATAGTTGATGAAAAACTGTTTTTT. Filled out from reference TRBV15 and TRBJ1-4, the complete variable domain reads DAMVIQNPRYQVTQFGKPVTLSCSQTLNHNVMYWYQQKSSQAPKLLFHYYDKDFNNEADTPDNFQSRRPNTSFCFLDIRSPGLGDTAMYLCATSPRDIVDEKLFFGSGTQLSVL.

The chain links TRBV7-3 to TRBJ2-5; 7 bases map to TRBD2. Germline CDR1 and CDR2: SGHTA and FQGTGA. Losses at the gene ends were 5 bases for V and 5 bases for J; bases not matched to a gene: 8. The CDR3 consists of 14 residues. In DNA, the CDR3 is TGTGCCAGCAGCCTGAACGGGGGAGGGGAGACCCAGTACTTC. The encoded protein is CASSLNGGGETQYF.

This clone showed up just a few times. The V and J genes are TRBV28 and TRBJ2-7; 14 bases map to TRBD2. Germline trimming cut 7 bases from V and 0 bases from J; bases unmatched to any gene: 5. CDR3 length: 16 amino acids. Looked up from germline, CDR1 is MDHEN and CDR2 is SYDVKM. The CDR3 DNA reads as TGTGCCAGCAAAGGGACTAGCGGGAGTCCCTCCTACGAGCAGTACTTC. Residues: CASKGTSGSPSYEQYF.

Points on this clone: A much larger clone lies one base from this, so it may be a read error. Different DNA sequences within this sample yield the same CDR3. This sequence joins TRBV9 and TRBJ1-4, with TRBD1 matching over 7 bases. Germline loops: CDR1 SGDLS, CDR2 YYNGEE. CDR3 length: 16 amino acids. CDR3 coding DNA: TGTGCCAGCAGCGCAGGGGGAAGTCTAGTTTTTGAAAAGCTGTTTTTT. It specifies CASSAGGSLVFEKLFF.

The chain has TRBV5-4 and TRBJ2-7; 8 bases agree with TRBD1. There are 16 residues in the CDR3. V trimming: 4 bases; J trimming: 2 bases; junction bases outside the gene matches: 11. Germline V gene lookup returns CDR1 SGHNT and CDR2 YYREEE (reference sequence). In nucleotides, the CDR3 is TGTGCCAGCAGCAACCCACAGGGGGGAACCGCCTACGAGCAGTACTTC. This translates into CASSNPQGGTAYEQYF.

V is TRBV4-2 and J is TRBJ2-4; 8 bases map to TRBD2. Germline V gives CDR1 LGHNA, CDR2 YNFKEQ. The CDR3 covers 19 residues. J lost 0 bases, V lost 8 bases, and 18 bases had no gene match. CDR3 amino acids: CASAEGRASGSLAKNIQYF. DNA of the CDR3: TGTGCCAGCGCCGAAGGCCGGGCTAGCGGGTCGCTAGCCAAAAACATTCAGTACTTC.

The chain recombines TRBV4-1 with TRBJ2-7; possibly TRBD1 for D (5 bases). Trimming cost V 3 bases and J 4 bases, with 10 bases left between them. Germline V gene lookup returns CDR1 MGHRA and CDR2 YSYEKL. This CDR3 region has 13 residues. The CDR3 DNA sequence: TGCGCCAGCAGCCAGTATACAGGATACGAGCAGTACTTC. Its translation: CASSQYTGYEQYF.

This clone has only a few counts. The chain couples TRBV12-5 to TRBJ1-2, with D possibly TRBD1 on 6 matching bases. The CDR3 is 18 residues long. Germline CDR1 LGHNT, CDR2 FRNRAP. Trimming shortened V by 3 bases and J by 0 bases, and 20 bases separated the two germline ends. CDR3 sequence: CASGFEAGTSSANYGYTF. The CDR3 DNA reads TGTGCTAGTGGTTTCGAAGCCGGGACATCTTCAGCTAACTATGGCTACACCTTC. Supplemented by reference TRBV12-5 and TRBJ1-2, the full variable domain reads DARVTQTPRHKVTEMGQEVTMRCQPILGHNTVFWYRQTMMQGLELLAYFRNRAPLDDSGMPKDRFSAEMPDATLATLKIQPSEPRDSAVYFCASGFEAGTSSANYGYTFGSGTRLTVV.

The V gene is TRBV27, the J gene TRBJ2-7, with 10 bases identical to TRBD2. V shed 3 bases, J shed 12 bases, and the junction held 8 bases outside the gene matches. This CDR3 region has 13 residues. The germline V gene encodes CDR1 MNHEY and CDR2 SMNVEV (reference sequence). CDR3 sequence: CASSLASGRGRYF. The CDR3, as DNA: TGTGCCAGCAGTTTGGCTAGCGGGAGAGGTCGGTACTTC.

The chain recombines TRBV28 with TRBJ1-6; 7 bases map to TRBD1. In germline, CDR1 is MDHEN, CDR2 SYDVKM. V gave up 7 bases and J gave up 7 bases; unmatched junction bases: 4. The CDR3 totals 13 residues. The CDR3 sequence: CASIDRANSPLHF. CDR3 DNA sequence: TGTGCCAGCATAGACAGGGCAAATTCACCCCTCCACTTT.

The rearrangement joins TRBV19 to TRBJ1-1; D is unresolved. Germline V gene sequence: CDR1 LNHDA, CDR2 SQIVND (reference sequence). V lost 7 bases and J lost 3, with 15 bases in between. The CDR3 length is 14 residues. CDR3 loop: CASTPGPGDTEAFF. DNA of the CDR3: TGTGCCAGTACCCCCGGGCCCGGGGACACTGAAGCTTTCTTT.

The rearrangement links TRBV11-2 to TRBJ2-3; D is ambiguous. The V and J ends lost 4 bases and 5 bases respectively, with 10 bases between them. CDR3 length: 13 amino acids. CDR1 is SGHAT, CDR2 FQNNGV, per germline. CDR3 amino acids: CASSSRLGDTQYF. Written as DNA, the CDR3 is TGTGCCAGCAGCTCCAGGTTGGGAGATACGCAGTATTTT.

The chain employs TRBV6-5 and TRBJ2-7, with D possibly TRBD2 on 5 matching bases. The J call may be incorrect, as the DNA end agrees better with TRBJ2-1. Germline loops: CDR1 MNHEY, CDR2 SVGAGI. The CDR3 contains 14 residues. The CDR3 loop reads CASSYNGPAGEQFF. CDR3 DNA sequence: TGTGCCAGCAGTTACAACGGGCCGGCGGGCGAGCAGTTCTTC.